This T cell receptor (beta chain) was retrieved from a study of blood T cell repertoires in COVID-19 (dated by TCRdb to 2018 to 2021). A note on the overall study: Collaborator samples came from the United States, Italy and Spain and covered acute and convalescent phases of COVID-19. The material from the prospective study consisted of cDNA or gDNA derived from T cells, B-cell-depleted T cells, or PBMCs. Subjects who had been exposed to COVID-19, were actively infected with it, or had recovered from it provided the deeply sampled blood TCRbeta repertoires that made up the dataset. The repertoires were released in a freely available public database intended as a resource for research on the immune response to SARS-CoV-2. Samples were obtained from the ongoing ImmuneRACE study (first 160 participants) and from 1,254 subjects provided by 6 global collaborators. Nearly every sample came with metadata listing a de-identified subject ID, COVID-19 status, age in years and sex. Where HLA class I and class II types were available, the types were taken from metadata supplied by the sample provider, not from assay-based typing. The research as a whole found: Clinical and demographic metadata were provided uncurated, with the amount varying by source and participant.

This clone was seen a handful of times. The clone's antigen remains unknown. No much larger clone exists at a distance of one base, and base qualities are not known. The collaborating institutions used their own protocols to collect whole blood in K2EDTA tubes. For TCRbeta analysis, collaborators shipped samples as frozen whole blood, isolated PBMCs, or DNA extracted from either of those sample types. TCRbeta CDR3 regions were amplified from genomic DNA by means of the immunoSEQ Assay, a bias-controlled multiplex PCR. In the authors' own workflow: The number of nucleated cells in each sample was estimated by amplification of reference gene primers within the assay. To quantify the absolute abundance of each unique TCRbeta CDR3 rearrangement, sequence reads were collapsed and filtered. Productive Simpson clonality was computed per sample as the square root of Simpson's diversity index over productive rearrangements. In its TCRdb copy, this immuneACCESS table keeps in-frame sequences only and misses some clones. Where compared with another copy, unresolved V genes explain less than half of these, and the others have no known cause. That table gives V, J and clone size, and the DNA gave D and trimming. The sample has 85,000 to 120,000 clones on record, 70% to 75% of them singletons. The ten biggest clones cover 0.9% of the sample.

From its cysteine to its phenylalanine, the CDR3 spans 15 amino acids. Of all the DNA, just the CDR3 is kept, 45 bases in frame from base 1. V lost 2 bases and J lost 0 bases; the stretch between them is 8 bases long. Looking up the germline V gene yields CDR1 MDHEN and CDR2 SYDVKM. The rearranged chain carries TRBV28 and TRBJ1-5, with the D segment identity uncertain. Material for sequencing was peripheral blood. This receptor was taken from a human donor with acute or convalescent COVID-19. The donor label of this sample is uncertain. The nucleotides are TGTGCCAGCAGTTTAACAACATTTAGCAATCAGCCCCAGCATTTT. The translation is CASSLTTFSNQPQHF. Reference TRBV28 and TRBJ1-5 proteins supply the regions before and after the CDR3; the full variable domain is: DVKVTQSSRYLVKRTGEKVFLECVQDMDHENMFWYRQDPGLGLRLIYFSYDVKMKEKGDIPEGYSVSREKKERFSLILESASTNQTSMYLCASSLTTFSNQPQHFGDGTRLSIL.